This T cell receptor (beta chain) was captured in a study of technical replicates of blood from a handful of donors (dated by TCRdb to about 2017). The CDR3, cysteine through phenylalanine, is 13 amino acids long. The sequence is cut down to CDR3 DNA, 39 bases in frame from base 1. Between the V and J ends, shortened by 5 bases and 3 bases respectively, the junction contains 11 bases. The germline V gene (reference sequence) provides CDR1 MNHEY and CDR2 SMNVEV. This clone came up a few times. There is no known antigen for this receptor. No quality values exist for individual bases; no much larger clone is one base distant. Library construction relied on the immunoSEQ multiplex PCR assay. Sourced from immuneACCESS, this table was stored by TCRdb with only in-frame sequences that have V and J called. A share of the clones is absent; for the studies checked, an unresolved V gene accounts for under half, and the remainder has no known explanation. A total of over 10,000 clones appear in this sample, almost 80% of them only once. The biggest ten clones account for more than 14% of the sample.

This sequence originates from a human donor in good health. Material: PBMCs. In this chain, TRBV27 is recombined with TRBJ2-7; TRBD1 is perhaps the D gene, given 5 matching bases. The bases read TGTGCCAGCAGTGCCCAGGACAACTACGAGCAGTACTTC. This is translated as CASSAQDNYEQYF.